Following are 18 T cell receptor beta chains from one sample sequenced in a study of T cells after yellow fever vaccination. Each CDR3 protein gets one entry after TCRdb re-called the 5' RACE reads with MiXCR. The table records about 550,000 distinct CDR3 sequences, approximately 21% of them present only once. The specimen comprised PBMCs, sampled 15 days after the yellow fever booster vaccination. These receptors originate from a man younger than 40 who received the YFV17D yellow fever vaccine.

In this sample, this clonotype turned up a few times. The chain combines TRBV6-2 or TRBV6-3 with TRBJ2-7, with D possibly being TRBD2 (6 bases). Germline-derived CDR1 and CDR2 are MNHEY and SVGEGT. Trimming removed 6 bases at V and 1 base at J, with 13 bases between. This CDR3 spans 14 amino acids. CDR3 region: CASSSDYLSYEQYF. The CDR3 nucleotides read TGTGCCAGCAGCTCGGACTACCTTTCCTACGAGCAGTACTTC.

This sequence joins TRBV6-6 and TRBJ2-5, with 11 positions matching TRBD2. The length of the CDR3 is 19 residues. Unmatched junction bases numbered 17, after V lost 2 bases and J lost 6 bases. CDR1 and CDR2 (germline): MNHNY, SVGAGI (reference sequence). This CDR3 is CASSYEIGLAGPSTKTQYF. Here the CDR3 DNA reads TGTGCCAGCAGTTACGAAATAGGACTAGCGGGCCCGAGTACGAAGACCCAGTACTTC.

J is TRBJ2-1 and V is TRBV12-3 or TRBV12-4; TRBD2 matches 8 bases. The CDR3 runs 14 residues. Trimming took 7 bases from V and 8 from J; bases not matched to a gene: 10. The CDR3 nucleotides are TGTGCCAGCATCAGCAGCGGGAGATTCGATGAGCAGTTCTTC. This translates into CASISSGRFDEQFF.

This clonotype appeared a few times. CDR3 bases: TGTGCCATCAGTGAGTGGCGGGGGAGCACAGATACGCAGTATTTT. Encoded protein: CAISEWRGSTDTQYF. The chain joins TRBV10-3 to TRBJ2-3; the match to TRBD2 covers 7 bases. The CDR3 covers 15 residues. In germline, CDR1 is ENHRY, CDR2 SYGVKD. V shed 1 base and J 0 bases; nucleotides not matched to a gene: 1.

The chain has TRBV3-1 and TRBJ2-5, with D perhaps matching TRBD1 or TRBD2 (7 bases each). The ends were cut back, 1 base at V and 7 bases at J, with 22 bases in the middle. This CDR3 has 17 amino acids. CDR1 is LGHDT and CDR2 is YNNKEL in the germline V gene (reference sequence). CDR3 DNA: TGTGCCAGCAGCCAAGGATCCCGGGGAGGGGGCATGGGGACCCAGTACTTC. It codes for CASSQGSRGGGMGTQYF.

This clonotype was counted a few times. The V gene is TRBV9, the J gene TRBJ2-7, with D possibly being TRBD1 (5 bases). CDR3 length: 13 amino acids. V was pared by 4 bases and J by 6 bases, with 14 bases between. CDR1 SGDLS and CDR2 YYNGEE come from the germline V gene. CDR3 coding DNA: TGTGCCAGCAGCTCACCGCAGGGAACCGAGCAGTACTTC. This encodes CASSSPQGTEQYF.

This clonotype has only a few counts. V gene TRBV20-1 combines with J gene TRBJ2-1, with D possibly matching TRBD2 (6 bases). The V gene lost 1 base and the J gene lost 5 bases, with 18 bases spanning the gap. This CDR3 region has 16 residues. Germline CDR1 and CDR2: DFQATT and SNEGSKA (reference sequence). For the CDR3, the DNA is TGCAGTGCTAGAGCGTCATATGCGGGACGGAACAATGAGCAGTTCTTC. Its protein is CSARASYAGRNNEQFF.

This clonotype was detected a few times. The chain uses TRBV12-3 or TRBV12-4 and TRBJ2-7, with D hard to call. V lost 7 bases to trimming and J lost 6 bases, with 13 bases between them. CDR3 size: 12 residues. The CDR3 bases are TGTGCCAGCACCTGGGGATTCGGCGAGCAGTACTTC. As protein: CASTWGFGEQYF.

The V gene is TRBV29-1, the J gene TRBJ2-3, with 8 bases aligning to TRBD2. Germline V gene lookup returns CDR1 SQVTM and CDR2 ANQGSEA. Unmatched junction bases numbered 7, after V lost 6 bases and J lost 5 bases. This CDR3 has 13 residues. CDR3 sequence (DNA): TGCAGCGTGACAACGGGACTAGGAGATACGCAGTATTTT. Protein product: CSVTTGLGDTQYF.

The J gene is TRBJ2-3, the V gene TRBV20-1; 15 nucleotides agree with TRBD2. Per the germline V gene, CDR1 is DFQATT and CDR2 is SNEGSKA (reference sequence). V dropped 1 base and J dropped 5; count of bases not matched to a gene: 4. This CDR3 is built from 16 residues. CDR3 bases: TGCAGTGCTAGAGGGACTAGCGGGAGGGTGGAAGATACGCAGTATTTT. Translating gives CSARGTSGRVEDTQYF.

V and J are TRBV6-2 or TRBV6-3 and TRBJ2-2; 12 bases are a match to TRBD1. Trimming at V came to 0 bases and at J to 1 base, leaving 15 bases not matched to a gene. CDR3 size: 22 residues. Germline-derived CDR1 and CDR2 are MNHEY and SVGEGT. The CDR3 coding sequence is TGTGCCAGCAGTTACTCACCATCCTTTCCCGGGACAGGGGGCAAGAACACCGGGGAGCTGTTTTTT. Its translation is CASSYSPSFPGTGGKNTGELFF.

This sequence joins TRBV4-3 and TRBJ2-4, with D tentatively TRBD1 (5 bases). CDR3 length equals 16 residues. CDR1 and CDR2 from the germline V gene are LGHNA and YSLEER. Trimming pared 3 bases from V and 0 bases from J, leaving 12 bases between. The CDR3 DNA sequence: TGCGCCAGCAGCCAGATTGCGACAGCAGCCAAAAACATTCAGTACTTC. Encoded protein: CASSQIATAAKNIQYF.

Only a few counts were recorded for this clonotype. The chain recombines TRBV18 with TRBJ2-1; 11 bases are a match to TRBD2. The V segment lost 4 bases and the J segment 2 bases; nucleotides outside the gene matches: 13. Per germline, CDR1 KGHSH and CDR2 LQKENI. This CDR3 spans 19 amino acids. This chain's CDR3 is CASSRLSTSGSLTYNEQFF. The CDR3 nucleotides are TGTGCCAGCTCACGGTTATCCACTAGCGGGAGTCTCACCTACAATGAGCAGTTCTTC.

The chain employs TRBV28 and TRBJ1-2; D is unclear. Germline CDR1 and CDR2: MDHEN and SYDVKM. Trimming took off 7 bases at V and 6 bases at J, with 18 bases between the two ends. This CDR3 region has 14 residues. The DNA for the CDR3 is TGTGCCAGCACCCTAGGGAAGGGCTTCAATGGCTACACCTTC. Amino acid sequence: CASTLGKGFNGYTF.

This clonotype was recorded a few times. The rearrangement uses TRBV25-1 and TRBJ2-7; 9 nucleotides match TRBD1. The CDR3 has 17 amino acids. V shed 5 bases, J shed 4 bases, and the junction held 15 bases outside the gene matches. Per germline, CDR1 MGHDK and CDR2 SYGVNS. CDR3 protein: CASSQTGGIEHKYEQYF. The CDR3 DNA follows: TGTGCCAGCAGTCAGACAGGGGGTATAGAGCACAAATACGAGCAGTACTTC.

This clonotype was observed a handful of times. The chain links TRBV12-3 or TRBV12-4 to TRBJ1-1, with no clear D. The CDR3 is made up of 12 amino acids. The V end lost 6 bases, the J end lost 10 bases, and 15 bases lay between the germline ends. The DNA for the CDR3 is TGTGCCAGCAGCCTGACCATTGCGGGAGCTTTCTTT. Protein: CASSLTIAGAFF.

J is TRBJ2-7 and V is TRBV6-1; D may be TRBD2 (6 bases). The germline gives CDR1 MNHNS, CDR2 SASEGT. There are 16 residues in the CDR3. V gave up 7 bases and J gave up 0 bases, with 19 bases separating them. CDR3: CASTKGRGISSYEQYF. DNA for the CDR3: TGTGCCAGCACCAAAGGCCGGGGGATCAGCTCCTACGAGCAGTACTTC.

The chain is built from TRBV13 and TRBJ2-7, with 8 nucleotides matching TRBD1. The V gene's germline CDR1 is PRHDT and CDR2 FYEKMQ (reference sequence). V lost 5 bases to trimming and J lost 2 bases; unmatched junction nucleotides: 11. The CDR3 runs to 16 residues. The chain's CDR3 is CASSGNGQGRPYEQYF. The CDR3 nucleotides are TGTGCCAGCAGCGGCAACGGACAGGGACGTCCCTACGAGCAGTACTTC.